The clone carrying this T cell receptor beta chain was counted between two and nine times. Its antigen is as yet unknown. The data were taken from a study of T cell responses to AZD1222 COVID-19 vaccine. Profiling relied on immunoSEQ multiplex PCR, and the TCRdb table lists in-frame clones only, not all of them. Of about 170,000 clones detected, about 83% appear once; the ten largest clones hold 0.85% to 1.1%. Study-level results: Vaccination with two AZD1222 doses was followed by a rise in Spike-specific TCR breadth and depth. The reported proportion of spike-specific TCRs targeting unmutated variant regions was nearly half.

This CDR3 region has 14 residues. Between the trimmed V and J ends, which lost 0 bases and 5 bases, there was a span of 9 bases. Per the germline V gene, CDR1 is SGHRS and CDR2 is YFSETQ. Sequencing was performed on peripheral blood, taken 28 days after the second AZD1222 dose. This chain joins TRBV5-1 and TRBJ2-1; tentative D call: TRBD2 (5 bases). This TCR derives from an adult who received the AZD1222 COVID-19 vaccine. CDR3 loop: CASSLEPGNNEQFF. For the CDR3, the DNA is TGCGCCAGCAGCTTGGAGCCGGGGAACAATGAGCAGTTCTTC.